This passage covers 6 T cell receptor gamma chains from one sample sequenced in a study of γδ T cells in repeated Plasmodium falciparum infection. TCRdb re-called the multiplex PCR reads via CATT. The repertoire holds about 26,000 gamma-chain clones, about 3% seen once, with about 33% in the top ten. Bulk repertoires came from Vgamma9/Vdelta2+ or Vdelta2-negative gammadelta T cells flow-sorted from PBMC. What was sequenced was gamma-delta T cells from blood. The source of these receptors is a pool of human donors (malaria-infected and uninfected, not separated).

This clone was seen a few times. TCRdb's entry gives the protein of a much larger clone, which mismatches this DNA's translation at residue 10, likely from a read error; the protein reported here is translated from the DNA. DNA for the CDR3: TGTGCCTTGTGGGAGCCCAGGGACCCGAAGTTGGGCAAAAAAATCAAGGTATTT. This gives the protein CALWEPRDPKLGKKIKVF. The chain combines TRGV9 with TRGJP. The J gene, left out of TCRdb, was set here by checking the DNA against germline. CDR1 GITISATS and CDR2 ISYDGTV come from the germline V gene (reference sequence). J was trimmed by 8 bases and V by 3 bases; bases with no gene match: 13. CDR3 length: 18 residues.

This clone was picked up many times. For this DNA, TCRdb reports the protein of a much larger clone, which diverges at residue 3, most likely from a read error; the protein presented here is translated directly from the DNA. This chain uses TRGV2 with TRGJP2. No J gene was available from TCRdb, and it was assigned here by a germline match of the DNA. The CDR3 is made up of 15 amino acids. Germline values: CDR1 EGSNGY, CDR2 YDSYNSKV. CDR3: CAAWTFVRSDWIKTF. CDR3 in DNA: TGTGCCGCCTGGACATTTGTTCGTAGTGATTGGATCAAGACGTTT.

This clone has only a few counts. TCRdb's entry gives the protein of a much larger clone, which mismatches this DNA's translation at residue 11, likely from a read error; the protein reported here is translated from the DNA. The chain combines TRGV9 with TRGJP. The CDR3 has 17 amino acids. The V gene's germline CDR1 is GITISATS and CDR2 ISYDGTV (reference sequence). CDR3 loop: CALWEVHVELVKKIKVF. CDR3 bases: TGTGCCTTGTGGGAGGTGCACGTGGAGTTGGTCAAAAAAATCAAGGTATTT.

With regard to this clone: TCRdb lists the protein of a much larger clone for this DNA, which differs at residue 9, so this is likely a read error; the protein given here is translated from the DNA itself. This chain joins TRGV2 and TRGJ1 or TRGJ2. The CDR3 spans 14 residues. Germline CDR1 reads EGSNGY; CDR2 reads YDSYNSKV. The junction had 10 bases not matched to a gene; V was cut back by 0 bases and J by 8 bases. Here the CDR3 reads CATWDGTIIDKKLF. CDR3 nucleotide sequence: TGTGCCACCTGGGACGGGACTATTATCGATAAGAAACTCTTT.

In regard to this clone: A much bigger clone sits one base away, suggesting this may be a read error. This chain uses TRGV4 with TRGJ1 or TRGJ2. CDR1 and CDR2 from the germline V gene are EGSTGY and YDSYTSSV. The V segment lost 4 bases and the J segment 14 bases; nucleotides outside the gene matches: 11. This CDR3 contains 11 residues. The CDR3 nucleotides read TGTGCCACCTGGGACGGGGTGAAGGAACTCTTT. Protein product: CATWDGVKELF.

About this clone: This probably arose from a read error, given a far larger clone one base away. Other DNA sequences in this sample translate to the same CDR3. This chain joins TRGV4 and TRGJ1 or TRGJ2. TCRdb leaves out the J gene; it was filled in here by matching the DNA to germline. This CDR3 has 14 residues. With 2 bases clipped from V and 4 bases from J, the junction kept 8 bases outside the gene matches. The V gene's germline CDR1 is EGSTGY and CDR2 YDSYTSSV. The CDR3 reads CATWDVPNYYKKLF. CDR3 nucleotides: TGTGCCACCTGGGATGTCCCGAACTATTATAAGAAACTCTTT.